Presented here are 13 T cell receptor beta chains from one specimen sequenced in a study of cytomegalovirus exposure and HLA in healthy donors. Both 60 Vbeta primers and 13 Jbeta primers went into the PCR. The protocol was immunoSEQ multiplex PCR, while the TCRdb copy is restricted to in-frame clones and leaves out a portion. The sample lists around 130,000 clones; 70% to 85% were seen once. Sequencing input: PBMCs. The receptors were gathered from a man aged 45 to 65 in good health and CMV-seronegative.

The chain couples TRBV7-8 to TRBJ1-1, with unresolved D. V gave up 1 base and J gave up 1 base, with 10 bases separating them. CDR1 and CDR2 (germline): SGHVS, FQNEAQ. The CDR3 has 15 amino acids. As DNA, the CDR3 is TGTGCCAGCAGCTTAGGGCACATCAAGAACACTGAAGCTTTCTTT. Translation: CASSLGHIKNTEAFF. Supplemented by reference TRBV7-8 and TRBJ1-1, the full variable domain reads GAGVSQSPRYKVAKRGQDVALRCDPISGHVSLFWYQQALGQGPEFLTYFQNEAQLDKSGLPSDRFFAERPEGSVSTLKIQRTQQEDSAVYLCASSLGHIKNTEAFFGQGTRLTVV.

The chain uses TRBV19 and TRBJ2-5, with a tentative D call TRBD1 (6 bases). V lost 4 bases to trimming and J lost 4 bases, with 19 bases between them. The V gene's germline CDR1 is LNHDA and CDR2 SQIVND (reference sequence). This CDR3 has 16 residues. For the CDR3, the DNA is TGTGCCAGTAGTAACCCGTGGGAGACAGGATCAGAGACCCAGTACTTC. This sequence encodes CASSNPWETGSETQYF. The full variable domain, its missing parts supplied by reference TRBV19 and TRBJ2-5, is DGGITQSPKYLFRKEGQNVTLSCEQNLNHDAMYWYRQDPGQGLRLIYYSQIVNDFQKGDIAEGYSVSREKKESFPLTVTSAQKNPTAFYLCASSNPWETGSETQYFGPGTRLLVL.

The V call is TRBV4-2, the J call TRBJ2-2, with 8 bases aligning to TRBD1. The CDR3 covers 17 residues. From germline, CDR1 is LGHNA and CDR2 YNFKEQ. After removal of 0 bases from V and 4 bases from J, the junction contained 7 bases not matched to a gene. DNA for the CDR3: TGTGCCAGCAGCCAAGATGACGACAGGGGAAGCACCGGGGAGCTGTTTTTT. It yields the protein CASSQDDDRGSTGELFF.

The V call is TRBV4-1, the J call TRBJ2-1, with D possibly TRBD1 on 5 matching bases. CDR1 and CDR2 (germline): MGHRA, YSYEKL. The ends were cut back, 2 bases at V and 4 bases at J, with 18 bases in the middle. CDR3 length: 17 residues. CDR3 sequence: CASSQFSRVGVYNEQFF. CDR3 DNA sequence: TGCGCCAGCAGCCAATTTTCCCGAGTAGGGGTGTACAATGAGCAGTTCTTC.

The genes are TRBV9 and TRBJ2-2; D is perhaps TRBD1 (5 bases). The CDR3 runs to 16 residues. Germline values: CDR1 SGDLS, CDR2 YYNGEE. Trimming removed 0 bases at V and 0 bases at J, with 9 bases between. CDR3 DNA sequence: TGTGCCAGCAGCGTAGAGTCAGGGTCGAACACCGGGGAGCTGTTTTTT. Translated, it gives CASSVESGSNTGELFF.

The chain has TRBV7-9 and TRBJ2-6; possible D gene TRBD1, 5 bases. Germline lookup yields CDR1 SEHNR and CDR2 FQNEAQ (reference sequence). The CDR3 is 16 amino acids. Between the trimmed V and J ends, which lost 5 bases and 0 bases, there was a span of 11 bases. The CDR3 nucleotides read TGTGCCAGCAGCCTTAGGGGAAACTCTGGGGCCAACGTCCTGACTTTC. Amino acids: CASSLRGNSGANVLTF.

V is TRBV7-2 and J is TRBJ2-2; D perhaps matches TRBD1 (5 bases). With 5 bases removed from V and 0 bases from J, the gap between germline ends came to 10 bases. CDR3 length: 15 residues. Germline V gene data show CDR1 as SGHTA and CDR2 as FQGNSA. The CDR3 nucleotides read TGTGCCAGCAGCCCAGGGTTCGCGAACACCGGGGAGCTGTTTTTT. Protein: CASSPGFANTGELFF.

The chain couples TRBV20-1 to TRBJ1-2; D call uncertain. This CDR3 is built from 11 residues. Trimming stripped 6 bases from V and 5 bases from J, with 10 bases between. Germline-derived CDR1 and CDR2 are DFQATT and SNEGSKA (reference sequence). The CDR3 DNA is TGCAGTGCAGAAATGGAGTATGGCTACACCTTC. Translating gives CSAEMEYGYTF.

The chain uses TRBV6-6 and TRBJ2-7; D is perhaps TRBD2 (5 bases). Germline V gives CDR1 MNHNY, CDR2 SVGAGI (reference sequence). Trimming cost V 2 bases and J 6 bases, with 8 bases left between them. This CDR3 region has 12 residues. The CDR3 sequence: CASSYGRGEQYF. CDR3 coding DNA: TGTGCCAGCAGTTACGGACGGGGCGAGCAGTACTTC.

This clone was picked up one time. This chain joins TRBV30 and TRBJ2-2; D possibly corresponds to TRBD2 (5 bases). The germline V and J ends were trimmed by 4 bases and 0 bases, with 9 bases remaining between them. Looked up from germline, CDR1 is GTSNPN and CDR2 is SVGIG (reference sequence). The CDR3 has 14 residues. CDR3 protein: CAWNAGTNTGELFF. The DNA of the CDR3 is TGTGCCTGGAACGCCGGGACGAACACCGGGGAGCTGTTTTTT.

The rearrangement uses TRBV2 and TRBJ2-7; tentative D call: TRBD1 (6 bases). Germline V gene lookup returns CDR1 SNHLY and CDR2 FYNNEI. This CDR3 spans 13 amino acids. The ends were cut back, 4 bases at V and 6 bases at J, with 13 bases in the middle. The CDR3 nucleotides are TGTGCCAGCAGTGTCTCAGGGGAGACCGAGCAGTACTTC. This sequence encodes CASSVSGETEQYF.

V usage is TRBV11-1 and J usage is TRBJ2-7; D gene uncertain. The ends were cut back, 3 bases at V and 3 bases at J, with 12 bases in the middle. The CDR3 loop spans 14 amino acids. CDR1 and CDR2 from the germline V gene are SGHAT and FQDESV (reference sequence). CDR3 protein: CASSLVPGSYEQYF. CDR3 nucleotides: TGTGCCAGCAGCTTGGTCCCGGGTAGCTACGAGCAGTACTTC. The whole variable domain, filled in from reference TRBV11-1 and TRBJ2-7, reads EAEVAQSPRYKITEKSQAVAFWCDPISGHATLYWYRQILGQGPELLVQFQDESVVDDSQLPKDRFSAERLKGVDSTLKIQPAELGDSAMYLCASSLVPGSYEQYFGPGTRLTVT.

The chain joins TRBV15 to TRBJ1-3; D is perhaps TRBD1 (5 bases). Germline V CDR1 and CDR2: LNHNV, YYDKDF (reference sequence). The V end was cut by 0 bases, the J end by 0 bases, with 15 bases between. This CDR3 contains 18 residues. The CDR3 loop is CATSRDYDSFFSGNTIYF. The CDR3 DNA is TGTGCCACCAGCAGAGATTATGACAGCTTCTTCTCTGGAAACACCATATATTTT. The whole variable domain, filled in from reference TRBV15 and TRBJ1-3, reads DAMVIQNPRYQVTQFGKPVTLSCSQTLNHNVMYWYQQKSSQAPKLLFHYYDKDFNNEADTPDNFQSRRPNTSFCFLDIRSPGLGDTAMYLCATSRDYDSFFSGNTIYFGEGSWLTVV.